The sequence of this TCR beta chain was determined in a study of blood T cells in healthy people across ages. Study-wide background: The capture of about one barcoded beta molecule per two T cells was achieved by template switching.

The CDR3 is made up of 15 amino acids. Study results and limitations: Total diversity from one million sequenced T cells was likely underestimated. A roughly linear fall in TCR beta diversity per million T cells was seen with increasing age.

In regard to this clonotype: Its antigen is undetermined. One end of the junction is discordant with germline, which a read error may explain.

With a J-beta primer mix and a sample-barcoded 5' primer, a second PCR ran roughly 6 to 11 cycles. Via MiXCR, TCRdb re-called the 5' RACE reads, giving one row per CDR3 protein. The table lists about 780,000 distinct CDR3 sequences, more than 35% of them singletons. The amount of total RNA extracted per sample was at least 5 micrograms. Sequences were obtained from blood. This receptor was taken from an elderly man in good health. This chain uses TRBV12-3 or TRBV12-4 with TRBJ1-1, with TRBD1 matching 7 bases. CDR3 nucleotide sequence: TGTGCCAACAGTTCCAACAGGGGAGGAATAACTGAAGCTTTCTTT. This encodes CANSSNRGGITEAFF.